These 26 T cell receptor beta chains share one sample of origin, sequenced in a study of CD8 T cells in Susac syndrome. RNA amounts of about 0.5 to 1 ug underwent reverse transcription with random hexamers. TCRdb independently ran MiXCR on the immunoSEQ multiplex PCR reads; one entry per CDR3 protein. Here the sample spans a few hundred thousand distinct CDR3 sequences, 85% to 95% being singletons. The sequencing input was CD4+ T cells from PBMCs. The receptors were sampled from a human donor with multiple sclerosis.

The V call is TRBV29-1, the J call TRBJ1-6; D may be TRBD1 (5 bases). Germline lookup yields CDR1 SQVTM and CDR2 ANQGSEA. Trimming took off 4 bases at V and 10 bases at J, with 14 bases between the two ends. The CDR3 has 13 residues. This chain's CDR3 is CSVATGGDSPLHF. CDR3 DNA: TGCAGCGTTGCAACAGGAGGAGACTCACCCCTCCACTTT.

As DNA, the CDR3 is TGTGCCTGGAAATCTCACTCGAGGGACACTGAAGCTTTCTTT. It encodes CAWKSHSRDTEAFF. This chain links TRBV30 with TRBJ1-1; D unclear. Germline-derived CDR1 and CDR2 are GTSNPN and SVGIG (reference sequence). V lost 4 bases to trimming and J lost 3 bases, with 15 bases between them. The CDR3 consists of 14 residues.

The V gene is TRBV29-1, the J gene TRBJ2-5; no clear D. The CDR3 runs 13 residues. Trimming removed 6 bases at V and 4 bases at J, with 15 bases between. Germline V CDR1 and CDR2: SQVTM, ANQGSEA. The CDR3 reads CSVGRTARETQYF. The CDR3 bases are TGCAGCGTCGGCCGGACCGCACGAGAGACCCAGTACTTC.

This sequence joins TRBV11-2 and TRBJ2-3; D might be TRBD2 (6 bases). V lost 4 bases and J 1 base, leaving 6 bases between the germline ends. This CDR3 has 13 amino acids. Germline loops: CDR1 SGHAT, CDR2 FQNNGV. This CDR3 reads CASSSSGTDTQYF. CDR3 nucleotide sequence: TGTGCCAGCAGCTCTAGCGGCACAGATACGCAGTATTTT.

The chain uses TRBV2 and TRBJ2-4; D ambiguous. The CDR3 is made up of 11 amino acids. The germline V gene encodes CDR1 SNHLY and CDR2 FYNNEI. Deletions cut 10 bases from V and 5 bases from J, with 9 bases between. This CDR3 reads CATRRENIQYF. CDR3 sequence (DNA): TGTGCCACCCGACGGGAAAACATTCAGTACTTC. Full variable domain (remainder filled in from reference TRBV2 and TRBJ2-4): EPEVTQTPSHQVTQMGQEVILRCVPISNHLYFYWYRQILGQKVEFLVSFYNNEISEKSEIFDDQFSVERPDGSNFTLKIRSTKLEDSAMYFCATRRENIQYFGAGTRLSVL.

The genes are TRBV24-1 and TRBJ1-2; D might be TRBD1 (6 bases). Germline CDR1 and CDR2: KGHDR and SFDVKD. V was pared by 7 bases and J by 8 bases, with 16 bases between. This CDR3 is built from 13 residues. CDR3 region: CATSGGDEQGYTF. DNA of the CDR3: TGTGCCACCAGCGGGGGCGACGAACAAGGCTACACCTTC.

The genes are TRBV29-1 and TRBJ2-1; 7 nucleotides agree with TRBD2. Germline assignment: CDR1 SQVTM and CDR2 ANQGSEA. V shed 1 base, J shed 9 bases, and the junction held 3 bases outside the gene matches. This CDR3 spans 12 amino acids. The CDR3 coding sequence is TGCAGCGTTGAAGCGACTAGCACTGAGCAGTTCTTC. Translated: CSVEATSTEQFF.

V usage is TRBV20-1 and J usage is TRBJ2-2; D unclear. The V and J ends lost 4 bases and 7 bases respectively, with 13 bases between them. CDR1 DFQATT and CDR2 SNEGSKA come from the germline V gene (reference sequence). This CDR3 is 13 amino acids long. The CDR3 region has the DNA TGCAGTGCTAATCGGATAATTCACGGGGAGCTGTTTTTT. This translates into CSANRIIHGELFF.

The V and J genes are TRBV9 and TRBJ1-5, with 7 bases that match TRBD1. The CDR3 has 16 residues. Germline CDR1 reads SGDLS; CDR2 reads YYNGEE. V shed 3 bases, J shed 5 bases, and the junction held 11 bases outside the gene matches. The CDR3 coding sequence is TGTGCCAGCAGCGCAGGGACAGCTTCCTTCGATCAGCCCCAGCATTTT. It codes for CASSAGTASFDQPQHF.

The chain recombines TRBV29-1 with TRBJ1-2; TRBD1 aligns across 8 bases. The J segment lost 8 bases and the V segment lost 8 bases, leaving 7 bases of the junction unmatched. The CDR3 is 11 amino acids. Looked up from germline, CDR1 is SQVTM and CDR2 is ANQGSEA. The CDR3: CSTGQDTGYTF. CDR3 nucleotides: TGCAGCACGGGACAGGACACAGGCTACACCTTC.

The rearrangement joins TRBV27 to TRBJ1-5; D remains unclear. The germline V and J ends were trimmed by 3 bases and 5 bases, with 8 bases remaining between them. The V gene's germline CDR1 is MNHEY and CDR2 SMNVEV (reference sequence). The CDR3 is made up of 13 amino acids. Here the CDR3 DNA reads TGTGCCAGCAGTTTTAGCAGATATCAGCCCCAGCATTTT. Encoded protein: CASSFSRYQPQHF.

In this sample, this clonotype turned up a few times. V usage is TRBV7-9 and J usage is TRBJ2-3, with D perhaps matching TRBD1 (5 bases). The CDR3 spans 13 residues. The V gene lost 0 bases and the J gene lost 4 bases, with 5 bases spanning the gap. CDR1 is SEHNR and CDR2 is FQNEAQ in the germline V gene (reference sequence). The CDR3 DNA reads as TGTGCCAGCAGCTTAGCAGGGGCAGATACGCAGTATTTT. This codes for CASSLAGADTQYF.

The chain joins TRBV29-1 to TRBJ1-4; no clear D. V lost 7 bases to trimming and J lost 0 bases, with 15 bases between them. This CDR3 spans 15 amino acids. Germline lookup yields CDR1 SQVTM and CDR2 ANQGSEA. CDR3 protein: CSAKLGGSTNEKLFF. Written as DNA, the CDR3 is TGCAGCGCTAAACTAGGAGGCTCAACTAATGAAAAACTGTTTTTT.

The V call is TRBV29-1, the J call TRBJ1-2; 11 bases are shared with TRBD1. Germline CDR1 and CDR2: SQVTM and ANQGSEA. The ends lost 3 bases at V and 6 bases at J; junction bases unmatched: 6. The length of the CDR3 is 14 residues. The CDR3 protein is CSVEDRGLIDGYTF. The DNA for the CDR3 is TGCAGCGTTGAGGACAGGGGGCTAATTGATGGCTACACCTTC.

J is TRBJ2-3 and V is TRBV2; the D is unclear. The CDR3 is 12 residues long. From germline, CDR1 is SNHLY and CDR2 FYNNEI. Trimming stripped 7 bases from V and 4 bases from J, with 9 bases between. The chain's CDR3 is CASTLEADTQYF. In DNA form, the CDR3 reads TGTGCCAGCACCCTCGAGGCAGATACGCAGTATTTT.

The chain joins TRBV2 to TRBJ2-7; D assignment may be TRBD1 or TRBD2 (5 bases each). Germline CDR1 and CDR2: SNHLY and FYNNEI. CDR3 length: 12 residues. Trimming took 1 base from V and 4 from J, leaving 5 bases between them. CDR3 DNA: TGTGCCAGCAGTGAAGGGGGGTACGAGCAGTACGTC. Its translation is CASSEGGYEQYV.

The rearrangement joins TRBV3-1 to TRBJ1-2; 7 bases are a match to TRBD1. The CDR3 runs 14 residues. Germline V gene sequence: CDR1 LGHDT, CDR2 YNNKEL (reference sequence). With 4 bases clipped from V and 6 bases from J, the junction kept 8 bases outside the gene matches. The CDR3 DNA is TGTGCCAGCAGCCCCTCGGGGAGGGGGCATGGCTACACCTTC. It yields the protein CASSPSGRGHGYTF.

The chain uses TRBV5-1 and TRBJ2-5; D is uncertain. V was trimmed by 0 bases and J by 3 bases, leaving 6 bases between them. Looked up from germline, CDR1 is SGHRS and CDR2 is YFSETQ. The CDR3 totals 13 residues. The CDR3 here is CASSLALEETQYF. CDR3 nucleotide sequence: TGCGCCAGCAGCTTGGCCCTCGAAGAGACCCAGTACTTC. The variable domain in full, completed from reference TRBV5-1 and TRBJ2-5, reads KAGVTQTPRYLIKTRGQQVTLSCSPISGHRSVSWYQQTPGQGLQFLFEYFSETQRNKGNFPGRFSGRQFSNSRSEMNVSTLELGDSALYLCASSLALEETQYFGPGTRLLVL.

The chain links TRBV5-1 to TRBJ1-1; D remains ambiguous. CDR3 length: 13 amino acids. CDR1 is SGHRS and CDR2 is YFSETQ in the germline V gene. V was shortened by 1 base and J by 5 bases, with 9 bases between the two germline ends. The CDR3 DNA sequence: TGCGCCAGCAGCTTGATGGATGGGACTGAAGCTTTCTTT. Protein product: CASSLMDGTEAFF.

The gene calls are TRBV28 and TRBJ2-7; tentatively, D is TRBD2 (6 bases). Germline values: CDR1 MDHEN, CDR2 SYDVKM. Deletions cut 5 bases from V and 0 bases from J, with 8 bases between. This CDR3 contains 13 residues. CDR3 sequence: CASSRGSSYEQYF. CDR3 nucleotide sequence: TGTGCCAGCAGTCGGGGGAGCTCCTACGAGCAGTACTTC.

CDR3 nucleotide sequence: TGCAGTGCTAGGCGTGGGGGCGGTCAGCCCCAGCATTTT. It encodes CSARRGGGQPQHF. V and J are TRBV20-1 and TRBJ1-5; tentatively, D is TRBD1 (6 bases). There are 13 residues in the CDR3. Trimming cost V 3 bases and J 6 bases, with 12 bases left between them. Germline V gene lookup returns CDR1 DFQATT and CDR2 SNEGSKA (reference sequence).

The gene calls are TRBV29-1 and TRBJ1-2; D perhaps matches TRBD1 (6 bases). The germline gives CDR1 SQVTM, CDR2 ANQGSEA. The CDR3 spans 15 residues. The ends were cut back, 2 bases at V and 3 bases at J, with 16 bases in the middle. The CDR3 coding sequence is TGCAGCGTTGAACCTCAACGGGGGCAGGACTATGGCTACACCTTC. Amino acids: CSVEPQRGQDYGYTF.

As for this clonotype: An end of the junction differs from the germline gene, which may be a read error. The chain joins TRBV20-1 to TRBJ2-3; the D is unclear. Looked up from germline, CDR1 is DFQATT and CDR2 is SNEGSKA (reference sequence). The CDR3 totals 13 residues. The CDR3 sequence: CSARLVRTDTQYF. For the CDR3, the DNA is TGCAGTGCTAGATTGGTCCGCACAGATACACAGTATTTT.

The chain links TRBV4-2 to TRBJ1-2; D not resolved. Trimming took off 1 base at V and 4 bases at J, with 13 bases between the two ends. This CDR3 has 15 residues. Looked up from germline, CDR1 is LGHNA and CDR2 is YNFKEQ. CDR3 residues: CASSQGRTEGYGYTF. The CDR3 DNA sequence: TGTGCCAGCAGCCAAGGGAGGACGGAGGGCTATGGCTACACCTTC.

The V call is TRBV6-5, the J call TRBJ1-1, with D possibly matching TRBD1 (6 bases). The V gene lost 5 bases and the J gene lost 3 bases, with 7 bases spanning the gap. The CDR3 has 12 residues. Germline CDR1 and CDR2: MNHEY and SVGAGI. CDR3 region: CASSDRYTEAFF. The DNA for the CDR3 is TGTGCCAGCAGTGACAGGTACACTGAAGCTTTCTTT.

The chain uses TRBV19 and TRBJ1-1; D unresolved. The germline gives CDR1 LNHDA, CDR2 SQIVND (reference sequence). V lost 6 bases and J lost 0, with 11 bases in between. This CDR3 is built from 14 residues. The CDR3 nucleotides are TGTGCCAGTAGCCAAACGGCGATGAACACTGAAGCTTTCTTT. The encoded protein is CASSQTAMNTEAFF.